These T cell receptor beta chains were read from a single sample in a study of T cells in Graves' hyperthyroidism and ophthalmopathy. TCRdb used MiXCR to reprocess the multiplex PCR reads, holding one entry per CDR3 protein. The sample records about 700,000 distinct CDR3 sequences, 14% being singletons. What was sequenced was blood. The receptors derive from a woman under 30 with Graves' hyperthyroidism. CDR3s include the opening cysteine and the closing phenylalanine or tryptophan. Fields, in order: D gene, J gene, clone size, V gene, CDR3 protein, CDR3 DNA. A D gene is named only where the DNA matches it firmly. Expanded clones get a size class; other rows say once, few or many, or leave the size out.

d_call: .; j_call: TRBJ2-5; clone_size: few; v_call: TRBV5-1; cdr3_aa: CASSLAGQVVGTQYF; cdr3_nt: TGCGCCAGCAGCTTAGCGGGACAGGTCGTTGGGACCCAGTACTTC
d_call: .; j_call: TRBJ1-1; clone_size: few; v_call: TRBV27; cdr3_aa: CASSPRDGTEAFF; cdr3_nt: TGTGCCAGCAGTCCGCGGGACGGAACTGAAGCTTTCTTT
d_call: TRBD2; j_call: TRBJ2-1; clone_size: few; v_call: TRBV27; cdr3_aa: CASSTGLAGGGSYNEQFF; cdr3_nt: TGTGCCAGCAGTACGGGACTAGCGGGAGGGGGATCCTACAATGAGCAGTTCTTC
d_call: .; j_call: TRBJ1-2; clone_size: few; v_call: TRBV13; cdr3_aa: CASSWSVGGQGYGYTF; cdr3_nt: TGTGCCAGCAGCTGGAGCGTTGGGGGGCAGGGCTATGGCTACACCTTC
d_call: TRBD1; j_call: TRBJ1-5; clone_size: many; v_call: TRBV28; cdr3_aa: CASSEGQINQPQHF; cdr3_nt: TGTGCCAGCAGCGAGGGACAGATCAATCAGCCCCAGCATTTT
d_call: .; j_call: TRBJ1-4; clone_size: .; v_call: TRBV15; cdr3_aa: CATSSVTGKTNEKLFF; cdr3_nt: TGTGCCACCAGCAGTGTAACAGGGAAAACTAATGAAAAACTGTTTTTT
d_call: .; j_call: TRBJ1-5; clone_size: many; v_call: TRBV7-8; cdr3_aa: CASSLEGRYQPQHF; cdr3_nt: TGTGCCAGCAGCTTAGAGGGGAGATACCAGCCCCAGCATTTT
d_call: .; j_call: TRBJ2-7; clone_size: many; v_call: TRBV18; cdr3_aa: CASSPRYPDEQYF; cdr3_nt: TGTGCCAGCTCACCTCGCTACCCTGACGAGCAGTACTTC
d_call: .; j_call: TRBJ2-7; clone_size: many; v_call: TRBV3-1; cdr3_aa: CASSQAREQYF; cdr3_nt: TGTGCCAGCAGCCAAGCGCGAGAGCAGTACTTC
d_call: .; j_call: TRBJ2-5; clone_size: few; v_call: TRBV7-9; cdr3_aa: CASSLVLAHETQYF; cdr3_nt: TGTGCCAGCAGCTTAGTGCTAGCGCACGAGACCCAGTACTTC
d_call: .; j_call: TRBJ1-5; clone_size: many; v_call: TRBV6-2/TRBV6-3; cdr3_aa: CASSYMDSSNQPQHF; cdr3_nt: TGTGCCAGCAGTTATATGGACAGCAGCAATCAGCCCCAGCATTTT
d_call: .; j_call: TRBJ2-3; clone_size: few; v_call: TRBV27; cdr3_aa: CASTLIGGTDTQYF; cdr3_nt: TGTGCCAGTACGCTAATTGGGGGAACAGATACGCAGTATTTT
d_call: .; j_call: TRBJ1-2; clone_size: many; v_call: TRBV4-1; cdr3_aa: CASSQGGNVNYGYTF; cdr3_nt: TGCGCCAGCAGCCAAGGAGGAAATGTGAACTATGGCTACACCTTC
d_call: TRBD1; j_call: TRBJ1-3; clone_size: .; v_call: TRBV12-3/TRBV12-4; cdr3_aa: CASSQQGITGNTIYF; cdr3_nt: TGTGCCAGCAGTCAACAGGGGATCACTGGAAACACCATATATTTT
d_call: .; j_call: TRBJ2-7; clone_size: many; v_call: TRBV12-3/TRBV12-4; cdr3_aa: CASSPEGGWDSHEQYF; cdr3_nt: TGTGCCAGCAGCCCCGAGGGGGGGTGGGATTCCCACGAGCAGTACTTC
d_call: .; j_call: TRBJ2-6; clone_size: many; v_call: TRBV20-1; cdr3_aa: CSAPTPGANVLTF; cdr3_nt: TGCAGTGCCCCGACCCCTGGGGCCAACGTCCTGACTTTC
d_call: .; j_call: TRBJ2-7; clone_size: few; v_call: TRBV5-5; cdr3_aa: CASSLGVPGTREQYF; cdr3_nt: TGTGCCAGCAGCTTGGGCGTACCGGGGACGCGGGAGCAGTACTTC
d_call: .; j_call: TRBJ2-7; clone_size: few; v_call: TRBV2; cdr3_aa: CASSDDPWTVSTYEQYF; cdr3_nt: TGTGCCAGCAGTGACGATCCCTGGACAGTTAGTACCTACGAGCAGTACTTC
d_call: .; j_call: TRBJ2-3; clone_size: many; v_call: TRBV7-8; cdr3_aa: CASSPGGDGTDTQYF; cdr3_nt: TGTGCCAGCAGCCCTGGCGGGGATGGAACAGATACGCAGTATTTT
d_call: .; j_call: TRBJ2-1; clone_size: few; v_call: TRBV4-3; cdr3_aa: CASSQEGGRAYNEQFF; cdr3_nt: TGCGCCAGCAGCCAAGAAGGAGGGAGAGCCTACAATGAGCAGTTCTTC
d_call: TRBD2; j_call: TRBJ2-2; clone_size: few; v_call: TRBV6-1; cdr3_aa: CASRTLAGGGTGELFF; cdr3_nt: TGTGCCAGCAGAACTTTAGCGGGAGGAGGGACCGGGGAGCTGTTTTTT
d_call: .; j_call: TRBJ1-1; clone_size: many; v_call: TRBV7-2; cdr3_aa: CASSRSVGLGTEAFF; cdr3_nt: TGTGCCAGCAGCCGTTCTGTAGGCCTGGGCACTGAAGCTTTCTTT
d_call: TRBD2; j_call: TRBJ2-2; clone_size: few; v_call: TRBV29-1; cdr3_aa: CSVEKTSGSLNTGELFF; cdr3_nt: TGCAGCGTTGAGAAGACTAGCGGGAGCTTAAACACCGGGGAGCTGTTTTTT
d_call: .; j_call: TRBJ1-5; clone_size: many; v_call: TRBV19; cdr3_aa: CASSFNRASSNQPQHF; cdr3_nt: TGTGCCAGTAGTTTTAACAGGGCTTCAAGCAATCAGCCCCAGCATTTT
d_call: .; j_call: TRBJ1-2; clone_size: .; v_call: TRBV6-1; cdr3_aa: CASDPKISYGYTF; cdr3_nt: TGTGCCAGTGACCCGAAAATTTCTTATGGCTACACCTTC
d_call: .; j_call: TRBJ1-2; clone_size: .; v_call: TRBV24-1; cdr3_aa: CATSTPHQGFYGYTF; cdr3_nt: TGTGCCACCAGTACCCCCCATCAGGGTTTCTATGGCTACACCTTC
d_call: .; j_call: TRBJ2-7; clone_size: many; v_call: TRBV12-3/TRBV12-4; cdr3_aa: CASSLHGRYEQYF; cdr3_nt: TGTGCCAGCAGTTTACACGGCCGCTACGAGCAGTACTTC
d_call: TRBD1; j_call: TRBJ1-2; clone_size: few; v_call: TRBV20-1; cdr3_aa: CSARGSGQGAGGYTF; cdr3_nt: TGCAGTGCTAGAGGGTCGGGACAGGGGGCGGGTGGCTACACCTTC
d_call: TRBD2; j_call: TRBJ2-1; clone_size: once; v_call: TRBV6-2/TRBV6-3; cdr3_aa: CASTLSGTSPRNEQFF; cdr3_nt: TGTGCCAGCACTCTCTCGGGGACTAGCCCCCGGAATGAGCAGTTCTTC
d_call: TRBD2; j_call: TRBJ2-2; clone_size: .; v_call: TRBV20-1; cdr3_aa: CSAEASGRRTGELFF; cdr3_nt: TGCAGTGCAGAAGCTAGCGGGAGGCGAACCGGGGAGCTGTTTTTT
d_call: TRBD2; j_call: TRBJ2-3; clone_size: .; v_call: TRBV20-1; cdr3_aa: CGGLAGATDTQYF; cdr3_nt: TGCGGTGGACTAGCGGGAGCTACAGATACGCAGTATTTT
d_call: .; j_call: TRBJ1-2; clone_size: many; v_call: TRBV5-6; cdr3_aa: CASSSDPRYGYTF; cdr3_nt: TGTGCCAGCAGCTCTGATCCTCGCTATGGCTACACCTTC
d_call: .; j_call: TRBJ2-1; clone_size: .; v_call: TRBV6-2/TRBV6-3; cdr3_aa: CASSYSTAANEQFF; cdr3_nt: TGTGCCAGCAGTTACTCGACAGCGGCCAATGAGCAGTTCTTC
d_call: .; j_call: TRBJ2-1; clone_size: .; v_call: TRBV29-1; cdr3_aa: CSGEGAGFVYQFF; cdr3_nt: TGCAGCGGAGAGGGCGCAGGGTTCGTCTATCAGTTCTTC
d_call: .; j_call: TRBJ2-5; clone_size: many; v_call: TRBV15; cdr3_aa: CATSRAGGAGETQYF; cdr3_nt: TGTGCCACCAGCAGAGCGGGGGGCGCGGGCGAGACCCAGTACTTC
d_call: TRBD2; j_call: TRBJ2-7; clone_size: few; v_call: TRBV10-3; cdr3_aa: CAISLKREGWSDEQYF; cdr3_nt: TGTGCCATCAGTTTAAAACGGGAGGGATGGAGCGACGAGCAGTACTTC
d_call: .; j_call: TRBJ2-7; clone_size: many; v_call: TRBV28; cdr3_aa: CTSTHTNSYEQYF; cdr3_nt: TGTACCAGCACACACACCAACTCCTACGAGCAGTACTTC
d_call: .; j_call: TRBJ2-7; clone_size: many; v_call: TRBV3-1; cdr3_aa: CASSRGYNALYEQYF; cdr3_nt: TGTGCCAGCAGCCGAGGCTATAACGCCCTCTACGAGCAGTACTTC
d_call: .; j_call: TRBJ1-1; clone_size: once; v_call: TRBV6-5; cdr3_aa: CASSLEGAREAFF; cdr3_nt: TGTGCCAGCAGTTTGGAAGGGGCGCGGGAAGCTTTCTTT
d_call: TRBD2; j_call: TRBJ2-7; clone_size: many; v_call: TRBV10-3; cdr3_aa: CAISEALAGEDEQYF; cdr3_nt: TGTGCCATCAGTGAGGCTTTAGCGGGAGAAGACGAGCAGTACTTC
d_call: TRBD1; j_call: TRBJ2-7; clone_size: .; v_call: TRBV4-1; cdr3_aa: CASSQVMGQGYFDEQYF; cdr3_nt: TGCGCCAGCAGCCAAGTAATGGGACAGGGGTATTTCGACGAGCAGTACTTC
d_call: TRBD1; j_call: TRBJ1-2; clone_size: .; v_call: TRBV6-2/TRBV6-3; cdr3_aa: CASSYPPGGIYGYTF; cdr3_nt: TGTGCCAGCAGTTACCCGCCAGGGGGAATCTATGGCTACACCTTC
d_call: TRBD1; j_call: TRBJ2-1; clone_size: few; v_call: TRBV12-3/TRBV12-4; cdr3_aa: CASRPGTGNYNEQFF; cdr3_nt: TGTGCCAGCAGACCCGGGACAGGGAATTACAATGAGCAGTTCTTC
d_call: TRBD1; j_call: TRBJ1-5; clone_size: many; v_call: TRBV11-3; cdr3_aa: CASSLWDSALREPQHF; cdr3_nt: TGTGCCAGCAGCTTGTGGGACAGTGCCCTTCGGGAGCCCCAGCATTTT
d_call: .; j_call: TRBJ2-2; clone_size: .; v_call: TRBV9; cdr3_aa: CASSVRQGTGELFF; cdr3_nt: TGTGCCAGCAGCGTAAGGCAGGGCACCGGGGAGCTGTTTTTT
d_call: .; j_call: TRBJ2-3; clone_size: many; v_call: TRBV6-1; cdr3_aa: CASSRMRESTDTQYF; cdr3_nt: TGTGCCAGCAGTCGCATGCGAGAGAGCACAGATACGCAGTATTTT
d_call: .; j_call: TRBJ2-3; clone_size: many; v_call: TRBV11-2; cdr3_aa: CASSRGRDSPQAQYF; cdr3_nt: TGTGCCAGCAGCCGCGGCCGGGACTCTCCTCAAGCGCAGTATTTT
d_call: TRBD1; j_call: TRBJ1-2; clone_size: few; v_call: TRBV5-6; cdr3_aa: CASSLQGAKGYTF; cdr3_nt: TGTGCCAGCAGCTTACAGGGGGCAAAAGGCTACACCTTC
d_call: TRBD2; j_call: TRBJ2-1; clone_size: .; v_call: TRBV2; cdr3_aa: CASRAGTSGNNEQFF; cdr3_nt: TGTGCCAGCAGGGCCGGGACTAGCGGGAACAATGAGCAGTTCTTC
d_call: .; j_call: TRBJ1-1; clone_size: .; v_call: TRBV6-1; cdr3_aa: CACSPTISRQEAFF; cdr3_nt: TGTGCCTGCAGCCCCACCATCAGCCGACAGGAGGCTTTCTTT